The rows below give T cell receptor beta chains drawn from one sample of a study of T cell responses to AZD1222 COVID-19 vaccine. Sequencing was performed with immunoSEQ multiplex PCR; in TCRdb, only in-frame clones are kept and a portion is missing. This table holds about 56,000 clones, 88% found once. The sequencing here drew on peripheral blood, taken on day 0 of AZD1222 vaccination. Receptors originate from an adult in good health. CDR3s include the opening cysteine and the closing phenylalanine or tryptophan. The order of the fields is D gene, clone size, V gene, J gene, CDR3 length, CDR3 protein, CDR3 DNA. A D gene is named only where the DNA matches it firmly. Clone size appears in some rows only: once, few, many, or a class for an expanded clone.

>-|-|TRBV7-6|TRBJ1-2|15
CASSPRTDGGGGYTF
TGTGCCAGCAGCCCGCGGACAGACGGCGGGGGTGGCTACACCTTC
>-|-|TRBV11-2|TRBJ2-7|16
CASSLVGRGGRYEQYF
TGTGCCAGCAGCTTAGTTGGTAGGGGGGGCCGATACGAGCAGTACTTC
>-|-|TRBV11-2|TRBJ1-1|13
CASSGRGGTEAFF
TGTGCCAGCAGCGGGAGGGGAGGCACTGAAGCTTTCTTT
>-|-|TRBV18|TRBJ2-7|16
CASSGNQNPLTDEQYF
TGTGCCAGCTCTGGGAACCAGAACCCTCTGACAGACGAGCAGTACTTC
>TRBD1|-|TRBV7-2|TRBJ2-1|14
CASSLETGDDEQFF
TGTGCCAGCAGCTTAGAGACAGGGGACGATGAGCAGTTCTTC
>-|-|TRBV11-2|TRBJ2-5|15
CASSGAGTPQETQYF
TGTGCCAGCAGCGGGGCCGGGACGCCTCAAGAGACCCAGTACTTC
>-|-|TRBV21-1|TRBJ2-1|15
CASSRLAGGGNEQFF
TGTGCCAGCAGCAGACTAGCGGGAGGTGGGAATGAGCAGTTCTTC
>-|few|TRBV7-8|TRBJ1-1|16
CASSLMEGTRNTEAFF
TGTGCCAGCAGCTTAATGGAAGGAACCAGGAACACTGAAGCTTTCTTT
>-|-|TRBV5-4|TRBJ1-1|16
CASSLGALGPNTEAFF
TGTGCCAGCAGCTTGGGAGCCCTCGGTCCGAACACTGAAGCTTTCTTT
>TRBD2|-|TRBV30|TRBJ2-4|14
CAWSEGLAGDIQYF
TGTGCCTGGAGTGAGGGACTAGCGGGTGACATTCAGTACTTC
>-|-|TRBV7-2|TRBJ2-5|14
CASSLGGGTETQYF
TGTGCCAGCAGCTTAGGTGGCGGGACAGAGACCCAGTACTTC
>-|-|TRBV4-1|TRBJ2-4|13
CASSQDRDTPQYF
TGCGCCAGCAGCCAAGATCGGGACACCCCACAGTACTTC
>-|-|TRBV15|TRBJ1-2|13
CATSRDQEERYTF
TGTGCCACCAGCAGGGACCAAGAGGAGCGCTACACCTTC
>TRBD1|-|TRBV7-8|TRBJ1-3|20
CASSYIYSRDRVLSGNTIYF
TGTGCCAGCAGCTATATATATTCCCGGGACAGGGTCCTCTCTGGAAACACCATATATTTT
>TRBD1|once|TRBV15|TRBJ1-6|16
CATSRDRDSYNSPLHF
TGTGCCACCAGCAGGGACCGGGACAGCTATAATTCACCCCTCCACTTT
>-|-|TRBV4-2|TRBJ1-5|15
CASSQGTDSNQPQHF
TGTGCCAGCAGCCAAGGAACAGATAGCAATCAGCCCCAGCATTTT
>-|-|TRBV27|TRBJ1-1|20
CASSFTLNRVLNFQNTEAFF
TGTGCCAGCAGTTTCACCCTTAACAGGGTATTGAATTTTCAAAACACTGAAGCTTTCTTT
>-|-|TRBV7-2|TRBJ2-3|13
CASSLFSTDTQYF
TGTGCCAGCAGTCTTTTCAGCACAGATACGCAGTATTTT
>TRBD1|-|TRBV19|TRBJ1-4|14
CASSMQGGYEKLFF
TGTGCCAGTAGTATGCAGGGGGGTTATGAAAAACTGTTTTTT
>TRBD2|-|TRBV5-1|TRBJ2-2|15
CASSLTSGMTGELFF
TGCGCCAGCAGCTTGACTAGCGGGATGACCGGGGAGCTGTTTTTT
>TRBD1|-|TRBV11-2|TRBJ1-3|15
CASAQTGASGNTIYF
TGTGCCAGCGCGCAGACAGGGGCCTCTGGAAACACCATATATTTT
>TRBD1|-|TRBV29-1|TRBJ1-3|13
CSVPSGGGDTIYF
TGCAGCGTTCCCTCAGGGGGAGGTGACACCATATATTTT
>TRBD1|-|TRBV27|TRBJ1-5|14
CASSFTGGNQPQHF
TGTGCCAGCAGTTTTACAGGGGGAAATCAGCCCCAGCATTTT
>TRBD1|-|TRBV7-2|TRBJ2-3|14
CASSWDRGTDTQYF
TGTGCCAGCAGCTGGGACAGGGGGACAGATACGCAGTATTTT
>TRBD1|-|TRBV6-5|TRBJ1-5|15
CAIRPGTGNNQPQHF
TGTGCCATCCGTCCCGGGACAGGCAACAATCAGCCCCAGCATTTT
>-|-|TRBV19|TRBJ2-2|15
CASSLDRLNTGELFF
TGTGCCAGTAGTTTGGACAGACTGAACACCGGGGAGCTGTTTTTT
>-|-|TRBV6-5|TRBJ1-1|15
CASSLQGGSATEAFF
TGTGCCAGCAGTCTTCAAGGGGGATCGGCCACTGAAGCTTTCTTT
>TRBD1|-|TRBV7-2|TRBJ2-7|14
CASSLVTGGQWQYF
TGTGCCAGCAGCTTAGTAACAGGGGGCCAGTGGCAGTACTTC
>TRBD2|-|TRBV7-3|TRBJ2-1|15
CASSGGAGAYNEQFF
TGTGCCAGCAGCGGGGGAGCGGGGGCCTACAATGAGCAGTTCTTC
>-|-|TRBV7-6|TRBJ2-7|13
CASSRGQIGEQYF
TGTGCCAGCAGCAGAGGACAGATTGGCGAGCAGTACTTC
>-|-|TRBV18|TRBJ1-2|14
CASSPPGGGYGYTF
TGTGCCAGCTCCCCTCCTGGGGGGGGCTATGGCTACACCTTC
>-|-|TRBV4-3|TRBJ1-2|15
CASSQGRDQDYGYTF
TGCGCCAGCAGCCAAGGGAGGGATCAAGATTATGGCTACACCTTC
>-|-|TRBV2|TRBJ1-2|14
CASTRDGGLDGYTF
TGTGCCAGCACTCGGGACGGGGGGCTAGACGGCTACACCTTC
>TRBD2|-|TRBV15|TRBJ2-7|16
CATSRAWTGGAYEQYF
TGTGCCACCAGCAGAGCATGGACGGGGGGAGCCTACGAGCAGTACTTC
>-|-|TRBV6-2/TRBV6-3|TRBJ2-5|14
CASSYPRTVETQYF
TGTGCCAGCAGTTACCCCAGGACGGTAGAGACCCAGTACTTC
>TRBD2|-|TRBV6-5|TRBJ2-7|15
CASRSTGTSSYEQYF
TGTGCCAGCAGATCCACCGGGACTAGCTCCTACGAGCAGTACTTC
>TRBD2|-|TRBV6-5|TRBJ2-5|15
CASSFTAGGLETQYF
TGTGCCAGCAGTTTCACAGCGGGAGGACTGGAGACCCAGTACTTC
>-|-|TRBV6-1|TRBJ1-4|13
CASSEAGRGALFF
TGTGCCAGCAGTGAAGCGGGCAGGGGAGCGCTGTTTTTT
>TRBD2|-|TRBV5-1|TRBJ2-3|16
CASSLASLAGTDTQYF
TGCGCCAGCAGCTTGGCCAGTCTAGCGGGGACAGATACGCAGTATTTT
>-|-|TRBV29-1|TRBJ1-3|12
CSGGGGVDTIYF
TGCAGCGGAGGCGGGGGGGTTGACACCATATATTTT
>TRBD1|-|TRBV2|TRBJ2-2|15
CASSPRTGAPGELFF
TGTGCCAGCAGTCCCAGGACAGGAGCCCCCGGGGAGCTGTTTTTT
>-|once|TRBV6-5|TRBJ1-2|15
CASSYSRGVGYGYTF
TGTGCCAGCAGTTACTCGCGGGGTGTCGGCTATGGCTACACCTTC
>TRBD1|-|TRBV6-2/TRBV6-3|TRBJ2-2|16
CASSYPGQGNTGELFF
TGTGCCAGCAGTTACCCAGGACAGGGGAACACCGGGGAGCTGTTTTTT
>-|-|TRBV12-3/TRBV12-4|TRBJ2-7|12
CASRGLIDEQYF
TGTGCCAGCAGAGGACTAATCGACGAGCAGTACTTC
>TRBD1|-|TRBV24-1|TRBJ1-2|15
CATSDNRGMAYGYTF
TGTGCCACCAGTGACAACAGGGGAATGGCTTATGGCTACACCTTC
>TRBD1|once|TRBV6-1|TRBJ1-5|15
CASSEVRDRDQPQHF
TGTGCCAGCAGTGAAGTCCGGGACAGGGACCAGCCCCAGCATTTT
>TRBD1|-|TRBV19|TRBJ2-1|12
CASMAGGNEQFF
TGTGCCAGTATGGCAGGGGGTAATGAGCAGTTCTTC
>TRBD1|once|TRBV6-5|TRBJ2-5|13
CASNPGQQETQYF
TGTGCCAGCAACCCGGGACAGCAAGAGACCCAGTACTTC
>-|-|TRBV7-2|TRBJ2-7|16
CASSLGGASSSYEQYF
TGTGCCAGCAGCTTAGGGGGGGCCTCAAGCTCCTACGAGCAGTACTTC
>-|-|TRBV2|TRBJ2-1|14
CASSGGVAWNEQFF
TGTGCCAGCAGTGGAGGGGTCGCCTGGAATGAGCAGTTCTTC
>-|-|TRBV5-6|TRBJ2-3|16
CASSPRGAGSTDTQYF
TGTGCCAGCAGCCCAAGGGGGGCGGGGTCCACAGATACGCAGTATTTT
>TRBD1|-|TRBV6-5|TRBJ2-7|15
CASSKDRGRSYEQYF
TGTGCCAGCAGCAAAGACAGGGGGCGGTCCTACGAGCAGTACTTC